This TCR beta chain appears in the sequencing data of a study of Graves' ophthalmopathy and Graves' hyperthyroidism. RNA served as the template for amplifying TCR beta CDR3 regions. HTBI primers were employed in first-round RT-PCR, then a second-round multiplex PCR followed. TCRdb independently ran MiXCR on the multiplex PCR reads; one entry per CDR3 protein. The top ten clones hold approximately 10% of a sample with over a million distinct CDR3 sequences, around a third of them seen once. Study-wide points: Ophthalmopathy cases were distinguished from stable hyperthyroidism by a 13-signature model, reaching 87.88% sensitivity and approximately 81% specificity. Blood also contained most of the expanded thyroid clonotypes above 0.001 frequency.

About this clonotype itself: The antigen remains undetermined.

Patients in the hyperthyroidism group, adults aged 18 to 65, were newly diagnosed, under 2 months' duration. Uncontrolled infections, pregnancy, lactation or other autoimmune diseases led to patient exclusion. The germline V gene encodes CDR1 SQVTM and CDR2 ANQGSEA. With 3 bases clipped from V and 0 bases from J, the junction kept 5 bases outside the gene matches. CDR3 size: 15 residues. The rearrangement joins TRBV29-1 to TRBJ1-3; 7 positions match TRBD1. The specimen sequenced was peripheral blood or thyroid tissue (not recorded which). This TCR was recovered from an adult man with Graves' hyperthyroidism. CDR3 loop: CSVDLGQLSGNTIYF. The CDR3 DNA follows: TGCAGCGTTGATTTGGGACAGCTCTCTGGAAACACCATATATTTT.